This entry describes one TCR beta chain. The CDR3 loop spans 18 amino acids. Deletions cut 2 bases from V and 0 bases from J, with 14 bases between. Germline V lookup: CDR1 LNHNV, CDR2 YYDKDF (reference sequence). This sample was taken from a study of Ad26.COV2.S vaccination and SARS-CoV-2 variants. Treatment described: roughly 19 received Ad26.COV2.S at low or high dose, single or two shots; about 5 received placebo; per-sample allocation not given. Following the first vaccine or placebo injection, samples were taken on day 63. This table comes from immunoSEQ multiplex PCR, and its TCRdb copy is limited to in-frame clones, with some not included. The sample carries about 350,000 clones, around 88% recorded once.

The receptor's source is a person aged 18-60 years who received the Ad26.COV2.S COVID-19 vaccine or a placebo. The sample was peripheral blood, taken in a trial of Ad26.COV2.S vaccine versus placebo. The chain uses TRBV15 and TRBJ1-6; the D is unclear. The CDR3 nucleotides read TGTGCCACCAGCAGAAGCCCCGAGTCGAGCTCCTATAATTCACCCCTCCACTTT. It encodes CATSRSPESSSYNSPLHF.